The present TCR beta chain was sequenced within a study of cytotoxic CD8 clonotypes in ibrutinib-treated CLL. Germline CDR1 is SEHNR and CDR2 is FQNEAQ (reference sequence). The V end was cut by 3 bases, the J end by 3 bases, with 9 bases between. This CDR3 has 13 residues. In regard to this clone: Antigen: not known.

General observations from the study: Treatment saw public clonotypes, which were uncommon, either contract or stay stable.

Clones were sequenced by immunoSEQ multiplex PCR, and TCRdb holds only the in-frame ones, with some missing. This table holds about 330,000 clones, over 60% found once. This material consisted of PBMCs, taken after 36 months of ibrutinib treatment. The rearrangement joins TRBV7-9 to TRBJ2-7; D is unresolved. This sequence originates from a human donor with chronic lymphocytic leukemia. The CDR3 DNA reads as TGTGCCAGCAGCTTGCTACAGAGCTACGAGCAGTACTTC. Translation gives CASSLLQSYEQYF.